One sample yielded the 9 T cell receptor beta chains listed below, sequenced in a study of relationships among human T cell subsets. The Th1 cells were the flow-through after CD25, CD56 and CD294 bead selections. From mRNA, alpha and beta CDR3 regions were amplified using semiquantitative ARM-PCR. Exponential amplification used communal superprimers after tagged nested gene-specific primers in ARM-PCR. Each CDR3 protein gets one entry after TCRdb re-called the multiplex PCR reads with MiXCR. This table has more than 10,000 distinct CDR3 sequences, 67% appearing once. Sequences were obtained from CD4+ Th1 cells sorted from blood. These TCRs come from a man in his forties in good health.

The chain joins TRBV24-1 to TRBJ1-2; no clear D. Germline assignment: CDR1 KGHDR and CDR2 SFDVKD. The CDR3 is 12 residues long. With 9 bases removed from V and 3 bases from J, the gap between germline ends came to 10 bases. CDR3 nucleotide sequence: TGTGCCACCCATCCCAGCGACTATGGCTACACCTTC. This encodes CATHPSDYGYTF.

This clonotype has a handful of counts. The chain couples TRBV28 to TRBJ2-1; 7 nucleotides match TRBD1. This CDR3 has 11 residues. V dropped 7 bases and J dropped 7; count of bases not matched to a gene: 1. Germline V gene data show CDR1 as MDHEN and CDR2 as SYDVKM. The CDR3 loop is CASIRGNEQFF. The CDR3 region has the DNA TGTGCCAGCATCAGGGGGAATGAGCAGTTCTTC.

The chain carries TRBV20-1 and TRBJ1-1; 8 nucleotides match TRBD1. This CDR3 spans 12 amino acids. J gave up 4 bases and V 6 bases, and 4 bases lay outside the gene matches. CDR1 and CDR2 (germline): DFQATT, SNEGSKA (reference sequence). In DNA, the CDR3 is TGCAGTGCGGACACAGGGGGCACTGAAGCTTTCTTT. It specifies CSADTGGTEAFF.

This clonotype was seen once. CDR3: CASSFRLVTSLNEQFF. For the CDR3, the DNA is TGTGCCAGCAGCTTTAGACTTGTGACTAGCTTGAATGAGCAGTTCTTC. The chain employs TRBV5-6 and TRBJ2-1; 7 positions agree with TRBD2. The V segment lost 2 bases and the J segment 7 bases; nucleotides outside the gene matches: 12. This CDR3 comprises 16 residues. The germline V gene encodes CDR1 SGHDT and CDR2 YYEEEE. Variable domain in full (rest from reference TRBV5-6 and TRBJ2-1): DAGVTQSPTHLIKTRGQQVTLRCSPKSGHDTVSWYQQALGQGPQFIFQYYEEEERQRGNFPDRFSGHQFPNYSSELNVNALLLGDSALYLCASSFRLVTSLNEQFFGPGTRLTVL.

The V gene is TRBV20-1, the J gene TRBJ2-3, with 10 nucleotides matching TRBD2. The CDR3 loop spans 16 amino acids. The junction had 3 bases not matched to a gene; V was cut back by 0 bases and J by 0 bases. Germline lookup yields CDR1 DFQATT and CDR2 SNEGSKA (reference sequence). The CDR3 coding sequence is TGCAGTGCTAGAGATCCTAGCGGGGGTAGCACAGATACGCAGTATTTT. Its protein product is CSARDPSGGSTDTQYF.

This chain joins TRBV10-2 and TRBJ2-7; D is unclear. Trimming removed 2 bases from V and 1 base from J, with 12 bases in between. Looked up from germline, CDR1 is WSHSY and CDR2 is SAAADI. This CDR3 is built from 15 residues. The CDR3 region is CASSEPRTVSYEQYF. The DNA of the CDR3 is TGCGCCAGCAGTGAGCCTCGGACCGTTTCCTACGAGCAGTACTTC.

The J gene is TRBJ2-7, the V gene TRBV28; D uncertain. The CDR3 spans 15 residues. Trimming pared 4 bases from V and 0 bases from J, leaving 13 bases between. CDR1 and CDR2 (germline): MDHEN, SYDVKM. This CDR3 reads CASSSLRRSSYEQYF. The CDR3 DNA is TGTGCCAGCAGTTCCTTGCGACGGAGCTCCTACGAGCAGTACTTC.

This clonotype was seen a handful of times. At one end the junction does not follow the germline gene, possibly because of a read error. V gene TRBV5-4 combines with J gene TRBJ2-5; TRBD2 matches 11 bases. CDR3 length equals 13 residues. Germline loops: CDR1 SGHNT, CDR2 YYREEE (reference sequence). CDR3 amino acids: CASATGTSGTQYF. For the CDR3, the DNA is TGCGCCAGCGCAACAGGGACTAGCGGCACCCAGTACTTC.

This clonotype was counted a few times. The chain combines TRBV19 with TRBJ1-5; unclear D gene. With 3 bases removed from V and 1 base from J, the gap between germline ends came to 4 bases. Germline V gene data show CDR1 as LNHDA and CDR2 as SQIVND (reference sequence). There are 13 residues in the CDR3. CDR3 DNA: TGTGCCAGTAGTATCCAGAGCAATCAGCCCCAGCATTTT. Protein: CASSIQSNQPQHF.